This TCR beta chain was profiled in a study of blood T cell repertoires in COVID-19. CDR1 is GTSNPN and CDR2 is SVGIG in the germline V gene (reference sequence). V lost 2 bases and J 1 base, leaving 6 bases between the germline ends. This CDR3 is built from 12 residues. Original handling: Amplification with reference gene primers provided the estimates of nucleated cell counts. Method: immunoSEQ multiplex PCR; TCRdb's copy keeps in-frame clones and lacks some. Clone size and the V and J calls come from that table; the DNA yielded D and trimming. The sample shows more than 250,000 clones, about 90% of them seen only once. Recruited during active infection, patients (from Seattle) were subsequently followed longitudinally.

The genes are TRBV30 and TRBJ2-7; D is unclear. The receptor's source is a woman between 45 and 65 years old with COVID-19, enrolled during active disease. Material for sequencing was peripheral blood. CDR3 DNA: TGTGCCTGGAGTATCGAGTCCTACGAGCAGTACTTC. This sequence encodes CAWSIESYEQYF.